Sequencing of this T cell receptor (beta chain) was carried out in a study of regulatory T cells in long-lasting Graves disease. The wider study: Graves' patients diagnosed newly had used antithyroid drugs under 3 months.

The CDR3 spans 11 residues. Germline-derived CDR1 and CDR2 are MDHEN and SYDVKM. Trimming removed 7 bases from V and 11 bases from J, with 14 bases in between. The time point denotes: newly diagnosed GD, antithyroid drugs for less than 3 months. Construction of the TCR library relied on RNA isolated from PBMCs. HTBI primers from iRepertoire and Arm-PCR of CDR3 regions yielded the TCR beta libraries. Each CDR3 protein gets one entry after TCRdb re-called the multiplex PCR reads with MiXCR. The sample has 530,000 or so distinct CDR3 sequences; approximately 16% are singletons. This clonotype came up many times. These data also featured in a second study, about T cells in Graves' hyperthyroidism and ophthalmopathy.

The chain joins TRBV28 to TRBJ1-1, with a possible D match to TRBD1 (5 bases). The specimen comprised peripheral blood mononuclear cells (PBMCs), sampled at new diagnosis, from a patient treated with antithyroid drugs. This receptor was taken from a man aged 18 to 29 with Graves disease. The CDR3 region is CASTHRWSAFF. CDR3 coding DNA: TGTGCCAGCACCCACAGGTGGTCGGCTTTCTTT.